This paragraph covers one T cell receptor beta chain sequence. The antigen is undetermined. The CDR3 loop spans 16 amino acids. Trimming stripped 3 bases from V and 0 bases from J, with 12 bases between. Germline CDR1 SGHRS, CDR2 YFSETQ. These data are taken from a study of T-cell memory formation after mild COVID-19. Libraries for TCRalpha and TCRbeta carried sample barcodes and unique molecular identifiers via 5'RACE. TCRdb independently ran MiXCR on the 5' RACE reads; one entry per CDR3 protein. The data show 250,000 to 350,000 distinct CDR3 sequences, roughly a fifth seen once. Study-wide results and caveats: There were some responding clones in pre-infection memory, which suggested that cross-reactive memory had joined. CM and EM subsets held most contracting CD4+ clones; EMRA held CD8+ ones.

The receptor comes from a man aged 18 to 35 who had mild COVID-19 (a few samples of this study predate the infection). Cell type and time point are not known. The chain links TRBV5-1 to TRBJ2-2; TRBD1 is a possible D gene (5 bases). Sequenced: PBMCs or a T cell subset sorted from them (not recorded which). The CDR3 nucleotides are TGCGCCAGCAGCTCGACAGAACTGGCGAACACCGGGGAGCTGTTTTTT. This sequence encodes CASSSTELANTGELFF.